This T cell receptor (beta chain) was recorded in a study of blood T cell repertoires in COVID-19. Method: immunoSEQ multiplex PCR; TCRdb's copy keeps in-frame clones and lacks some. The data contain approximately 430,000 clones, just over 85% of them singletons. This CDR3 region has 14 residues. Trimming took 2 bases from V and 3 from J, leaving 8 bases between them. Germline CDR1 KGHSH, CDR2 LQKENI. The receptor comes from a woman in her twenties or thirties with active or convalescent COVID-19. This chain links TRBV18 with TRBJ2-1; the D gene is possibly TRBD2 (5 bases). The specimen sequenced was peripheral blood. CDR3 bases: TGTGCCAGCTCACCAGACCGGGACTACAATGAGCAGTTCTTC. Residues: CASSPDRDYNEQFF.